This T cell receptor beta chain was retrieved from a study of identical twins. Study outcomes and limitations: A lower insertion count was a feature of abundant cord blood beta clonotypes, with no such feature in memory repertoires. Excess sharing between twins was weaker in beta out-of-frame sequences.

This clonotype was observed a handful of times. Its antigen remains unidentified. In TCRdb, the 5' RACE reads were re-called with MiXCR into one record per CDR3 protein. This sample yields hundreds of thousands of distinct CDR3 sequences, of which 24% are seen a single time; 2.9% belongs to the top ten. Germline assignment: CDR1 MNHEY and CDR2 SVGEGT. V lost 11 bases to trimming and J lost 5 bases; unmatched junction nucleotides: 8. CDR3 length equals 12 residues. These sequences were also reported in another study, on T cells expressing NK-cell markers. As that report states: Sorted CD3+CD56+NKG2C+, CD3+CD56+NKG2C- and CD3+CD56-NKG2C+ T-cell subsets were beta-chain profiled.

The chain has TRBV6-2 or TRBV6-3 and TRBJ1-2, with 7 positions matching TRBD1. The TCR sequence derives from a woman between 18 and 29 years old in good health. The sequencing sample was made of CD4+ T cells sorted from blood. The CDR3 bases are TGTGCCTCTTCGGACAGGAGATATGGCTACACCTTC. As protein: CASSDRRYGYTF.